This TCR beta chain was captured by sequencing in a study of blood T cell repertoires in COVID-19. Looking at the study overall: Spain, Italy and the United States supplied samples that represented acute and convalescent COVID-19. T cells, B-cell-depleted T cells, or PBMCs supplied cDNA or gDNA.

Method: immunoSEQ multiplex PCR; TCRdb's copy keeps in-frame clones and lacks some. This table holds around 110,000 clones, more than 70% found once. Between the trimmed V and J ends, which lost 1 base and 0 bases, there was a span of 4 bases. The CDR3 runs 15 residues. Germline V gives CDR1 MDHEN, CDR2 SYDVKM. The chain has TRBV28 and TRBJ2-6; D is uncertain. The clonotype was recovered from a man aged 50-59 years with active or convalescent COVID-19. Sequencing was carried out using peripheral blood. The CDR3 protein is CASSLSYSGANVLTF. DNA for the CDR3: TGTGCCAGCAGTTTATCGTACTCTGGGGCCAACGTCCTGACTTTC.